Listed below are T cell receptor beta chains from one sample, sequenced in a study of OX40 agonist ivuxolimab in advanced cancers. Libraries were prepared by immunoSEQ multiplex PCR; TCRdb keeps only in-frame clonotypes and omits some of them. Found here are 48,000 or so clones, roughly 86% of them singletons; the top ten hold approximately 2%. This material consisted of CD4+ or CD8+ T cells sorted from blood, taken in a trial of the OX40 agonist ivuxolimab. The receptors here all came from an adult with an advanced solid tumor such as melanoma, head and neck, liver or kidney cancer. The CDR3 runs from the conserved cysteine through the conserved F or W. A D gene is named only where the DNA matches it firmly.

j_call v_call d_call cdr3_aa
TRBJ2-1 TRBV12-5 TRBD2 CASGPWEEAGGYNEQFF
TRBJ2-7 TRBV7-3 TRBD1 CASSLTGGGEQYF
TRBJ1-2 TRBV5-1 NA CASSLETGSSYGYTF
TRBJ2-1 TRBV7-8 TRBD2 CASSERETAYNEQFF
TRBJ1-1 TRBV6-5 NA CASSSRTGGDTEAFF
TRBJ1-1 TRBV5-1 NA CASSYISGLNTEAFF
TRBJ1-2 TRBV10-3 NA CAISESRGNNYGYTF
TRBJ1-3 TRBV25-1 NA CASSDGLRSGNTIYF
TRBJ1-2 TRBV5-1 TRBD1 CASSPTQGAEGYTF
TRBJ1-5 TRBV19 TRBD1 CASSIARGQGMKPQHF
TRBJ1-1 TRBV29-1 NA CSVTGAADTEAFF
TRBJ2-1 TRBV6-6 TRBD2 CASRTILAGGSNEQFF
TRBJ1-5 TRBV6-5 TRBD1 CASSYPTGYIGQPQHF
TRBJ2-6 TRBV5-4 NA CASRGDPSSGANVLTF
TRBJ2-3 TRBV5-1 NA CASSLAGQSTDTQYF
TRBJ2-3 TRBV11-2 TRBD1 CASSPRPGQGGTDTQYF
TRBJ1-5 TRBV18 NA CASSPPGTSNQPQHF
TRBJ1-3 TRBV5-6 TRBD1 CASSVDRGPIYF
TRBJ2-3 TRBV6-1 TRBD1 CASSEARLTGGADTQYF
TRBJ2-3 TRBV7-2 NA CASSLARAIQYF
NA TRBV11-3 NA CASSLKGTPYEQYF
TRBJ2-1 TRBV11-2 TRBD1 CASSPDRGLEQFF